This TCR beta chain was obtained from a study of T cell responses to AZD1222 COVID-19 vaccine. The CDR3 runs to 14 residues. Losses at the gene ends were 8 bases for V and 10 bases for J; bases not matched to a gene: 12. Germline CDR1 and CDR2: MDHEN and SYDVKM. A remark on this clone: What it binds is not known.

The repertoire was sequenced with immunoSEQ multiplex PCR; TCRdb's copy has only in-frame clones and lacks some. The table has fewer than 150,000 clones, roughly 90% seen once; the top ten hold roughly 7.9%. Study-wide points: Repertoire collection took place solely once the T cell response had peaked. Nearly half of spike-specific TCRs reportedly target variant regions that are unmutated in the B.1.351 and B.1.1.7 variants.

The sequencing used peripheral blood, collected 28 days after the second AZD1222 dose. The TCR comes from an adult who received the AZD1222 COVID-19 vaccine. The J gene is TRBJ1-5, the V gene TRBV28, with 9 bases that match TRBD1. The CDR3 loop reads CASLAGTGTKPQHF. CDR3 nucleotides: TGTGCCAGCCTGGCCGGGACAGGGACTAAACCCCAGCATTTT. The complete variable domain, with remaining parts taken from reference TRBV28 and TRBJ1-5, reads DVKVTQSSRYLVKRTGEKVFLECVQDMDHENMFWYRQDPGLGLRLIYFSYDVKMKEKGDIPEGYSVSREKKERFSLILESASTNQTSMYLCASLAGTGTKPQHFGDGTRLSIL.